Listed below are T cell receptor beta chains from one sample, sequenced in a study of blood T cell repertoires in COVID-19. Measured with immunoSEQ multiplex PCR; TCRdb has only the in-frame clones, and not every one. The data contain 95,000 to 110,000 clones, around four fifths of them singletons. The source material was peripheral blood. All receptors derive from a human donor in a cohort sampled during active COVID-19. Each CDR3 is given with its conserved first and last residue. The order of the fields is clone size, V gene, J gene, D gene, CDR3 protein, CDR3 DNA. A D gene is named only where the DNA matches it firmly. A clone size is listed for some rows: how often the clone was seen (once, few, many), or a class if it is expanded.

size: -; V: TRBV4-3; J: TRBJ2-1; D: TRBD2; CDR3: CASSQIAGGPHEQFF; DNA: TGCGCCAGCAGCCAAATAGCGGGGGGGCCACATGAGCAGTTCTTC
size: -; V: TRBV9; J: TRBJ1-2; D: -; CDR3: CASSVAGQNNYGYTF; DNA: TGTGCCAGCAGCGTGGCGGGTCAGAATAACTATGGCTACACCTTC
size: -; V: TRBV4-2; J: TRBJ1-6; D: -; CDR3: CASSQDWRQRYNSPLHF; DNA: TGTGCCAGCAGCCAAGATTGGCGACAGAGGTATAATTCACCCCTCCACTTT
size: -; V: TRBV5-1; J: TRBJ2-1; D: TRBD2; CDR3: CASSQGLAGANEQFF; DNA: TGCGCCAGCAGCCAGGGACTAGCGGGGGCCAATGAGCAGTTCTTC
size: -; V: TRBV7-2; J: TRBJ1-5; D: -; CDR3: CASSTKTDRQGQPQHF; DNA: TGTGCCAGCAGCACTAAGACGGACAGACAAGGTCAGCCCCAGCATTTT
size: -; V: TRBV19; J: TRBJ1-2; D: TRBD1; CDR3: CASSPPTGFDGYTF; DNA: TGTGCCAGTAGTCCTCCGACAGGGTTCGATGGCTACACCTTC
size: -; V: TRBV7-2; J: TRBJ1-4; D: -; CDR3: CASSNQEGFFTNEKLFF; DNA: TGTGCCAGCAGTAATCAGGAAGGCTTCTTTACTAATGAAAAACTGTTTTTT
size: -; V: TRBV6-5; J: TRBJ2-5; D: TRBD1; CDR3: CASSSPGQEETQYF; DNA: TGTGCCAGCAGTTCCCCGGGACAGGAAGAGACCCAGTACTTC
size: -; V: TRBV2; J: TRBJ2-7; D: TRBD1; CDR3: CASSEAVGTGGGEQYF; DNA: TGTGCCAGCAGTGAAGCAGTTGGGACAGGGGGAGGCGAGCAGTACTTC
size: -; V: TRBV5-1; J: TRBJ1-2; D: TRBD1; CDR3: CASSLGTGPYGYTF; DNA: TGCGCCAGCAGCTTGGGGACAGGGCCCTATGGCTACACCTTC
size: -; V: TRBV18; J: TRBJ1-5; D: TRBD1; CDR3: CASSPLQGRSNQPQHF; DNA: TGTGCCAGCTCACCACTACAGGGGCGAAGCAATCAGCCCCAGCATTTT
size: -; V: TRBV9; J: TRBJ1-4; D: TRBD1; CDR3: CASSARDSSNEKLFF; DNA: TGTGCCAGCAGCGCCCGGGACAGCTCTAATGAAAAACTGTTTTTT
size: -; V: TRBV3-1/TRBV3-2; J: TRBJ2-7; D: -; CDR3: CASSQLSYEQYF; DNA: TGTGCCAGCAGCCAACTCTCCTACGAGCAGTACTTC
size: -; V: TRBV4-1; J: TRBJ1-6; D: -; CDR3: CASSPGGAAYNSPLHF; DNA: TGCGCCAGCAGCCCGGGGGGGGCCGCCTATAATTCACCCCTCCACTTT
size: -; V: TRBV19; J: TRBJ2-5; D: TRBD2; CDR3: CASSIISGGTETQYF; DNA: TGTGCCAGTAGTATCATAAGCGGGGGGACGGAGACCCAGTACTTC
size: -; V: TRBV5-1; J: TRBJ2-3; D: TRBD1; CDR3: CASSLGNRGSTDTQYF; DNA: TGCGCCAGCAGCTTGGGAAACAGGGGTAGCACAGATACGCAGTATTTT
size: -; V: TRBV10-1; J: TRBJ2-1; D: -; CDR3: CASSVPGAYNEQFF; DNA: TGCGCCAGCAGTGTACCGGGGGCCTACAATGAGCAGTTCTTC
size: -; V: TRBV11-1; J: TRBJ2-7; D: -; CDR3: CASSGRPFYEQYF; DNA: TGTGCCAGCAGCGGCAGGCCGTTCTACGAGCAGTACTTC
size: -; V: TRBV5-1; J: TRBJ2-5; D: TRBD2; CDR3: CASSFTGTSGGLTQYF; DNA: TGCGCCAGCAGCTTTACCGGGACTAGCGGGGGTCTGACCCAGTACTTC
size: -; V: TRBV5-1; J: TRBJ2-7; D: TRBD2; CDR3: CASSSRAGRGNEQYF; DNA: TGCGCCAGCAGCAGTAGGGCGGGGAGGGGAAACGAGCAGTACTTC
size: few; V: TRBV28; J: TRBJ1-2; D: -; CDR3: CASSLGQGGGYTF; DNA: TGTGCCAGCAGTTTAGGGCAGGGTGGCGGCTACACCTTC
size: -; V: TRBV27; J: TRBJ2-2; D: TRBD2; CDR3: CASKTLAGTGELFF; DNA: TGTGCCAGCAAAACACTAGCGGGCACCGGGGAGCTGTTTTTT
size: -; V: TRBV3-1/TRBV3-2; J: TRBJ2-1; D: TRBD1; CDR3: CASSPWTGNNEQFF; DNA: TGTGCCAGCAGCCCGTGGACAGGTAACAATGAGCAGTTCTTC
size: -; V: TRBV11-2; J: TRBJ2-5; D: -; CDR3: CASSTTRGFQETQYF; DNA: TGTGCCAGCAGTACGACTAGAGGTTTCCAAGAGACCCAGTACTTC
size: -; V: TRBV4-1; J: TRBJ1-4; D: -; CDR3: CASSQDLKSGSSATNEKLFF; DNA: TGCGCCAGCAGCCAAGACCTCAAATCGGGAAGTTCGGCAACTAATGAAAAACTGTTTTTT
size: -; V: TRBV5-1; J: TRBJ2-7; D: TRBD2; CDR3: CASSLKTSGGYEQYF; DNA: TGCGCCAGCAGCTTGAAGACTAGCGGGGGATACGAGCAGTACTTC
size: few; V: TRBV9; J: TRBJ1-6; D: -; CDR3: CASSVVGVESPLHF; DNA: TGTGCCAGCAGCGTAGTCGGGGTCGAATCACCCCTCCACTTT
size: -; V: TRBV7-6; J: TRBJ2-7; D: TRBD1; CDR3: CASSFGDSYEQYF; DNA: TGTGCCAGCAGCTTCGGGGACAGCTACGAGCAGTACTTC
size: -; V: TRBV19; J: TRBJ1-2; D: -; CDR3: CASSVGQYNYGYTF; DNA: TGTGCCAGTAGTGTAGGACAGTATAACTATGGCTACACCTTC
size: -; V: TRBV19; J: TRBJ1-2; D: TRBD1; CDR3: CASRGQGAYGYTF; DNA: TGTGCCAGTAGGGGACAGGGAGCCTATGGCTACACCTTC
size: -; V: TRBV4-2; J: TRBJ1-1; D: -; CDR3: CASSRRQANTEAFF; DNA: TGTGCCAGCAGCCGAAGACAGGCGAACACTGAAGCTTTCTTT
size: -; V: TRBV4-1; J: TRBJ2-1; D: TRBD2; CDR3: CASSRLWGPRGLAGAPGREQFF; DNA: TGCGCCAGCAGCCGCCTTTGGGGGCCCAGGGGACTAGCGGGGGCCCCGGGTAGGGAGCAGTTCTTC
size: -; V: TRBV27; J: TRBJ1-1; D: -; CDR3: CASRWARMSDTEAFF; DNA: TGTGCCAGCAGGTGGGCCCGGATGAGTGACACTGAAGCTTTCTTT
size: -; V: TRBV14; J: TRBJ1-5; D: -; CDR3: CASSQGPNQPQHF; DNA: TGTGCCAGCAGCCAAGGTCCTAATCAGCCCCAGCATTTT
size: -; V: TRBV14; J: TRBJ2-3; D: -; CDR3: CASSLGGRDTDTQYF; DNA: TGTGCCAGCAGCCTCGGGGGGCGGGACACAGATACGCAGTATTTT
size: -; V: TRBV19; J: TRBJ2-2; D: TRBD2; CDR3: CASIRRAGGPSGELFF; DNA: TGTGCCAGTATTCGGAGAGCGGGGGGGCCGTCCGGGGAGCTGTTTTTT
size: -; V: TRBV6-5; J: TRBJ1-2; D: -; CDR3: CASSYSGTPAGYTF; DNA: TGTGCCAGCAGTTACTCGGGCACCCCGGCGGGCTACACCTTC
size: -; V: TRBV6-6; J: TRBJ1-6; D: TRBD1; CDR3: CASTSTGGGSSLHF; DNA: TGTGCCAGCACCTCAACAGGGGGCGGTTCGTCCCTCCACTTT
size: -; V: TRBV28; J: TRBJ1-2; D: TRBD1; CDR3: CASSFVSLGQGGGYTF; DNA: TGTGCCAGCAGTTTCGTTTCCCTGGGACAGGGGGGTGGCTACACCTTC
size: -; V: TRBV6-5; J: TRBJ2-7; D: -; CDR3: CASSSLTGFSEQYF; DNA: TGTGCCAGCAGTTCCCTAACAGGGTTTTCCGAGCAGTACTTC
size: few; V: TRBV5-6; J: TRBJ1-1; D: -; CDR3: CASSSKYRVTEAFF; DNA: TGTGCCAGCAGCTCGAAATACAGGGTTACTGAAGCTTTCTTT
size: once; V: TRBV7-3; J: TRBJ1-1; D: TRBD1; CDR3: CASSVDRGTEAFF; DNA: TGTGCCAGCAGCGTAGACAGGGGCACTGAAGCTTTCTTT
size: -; V: TRBV5-5; J: TRBJ1-4; D: -; CDR3: CASSQTGGYSEKLFF; DNA: TGTGCCAGCAGCCAGACGGGGGGTTACAGTGAAAAACTGTTTTTT
size: -; V: TRBV10-2; J: TRBJ1-6; D: -; CDR3: CASSPGPAGAPLHF; DNA: TGCGCCAGCAGTCCCGGTCCCGCGGGGGCACCCCTCCACTTT
size: few; V: TRBV7-9; J: TRBJ2-1; D: TRBD2; CDR3: CASSLGGGYNEQFF; DNA: TGTGCCAGCAGCTTAGGCGGGGGTTACAATGAGCAGTTCTTC
size: few; V: TRBV2; J: TRBJ1-5; D: -; CDR3: CASRGGQGSPLSNQPQHF; DNA: TGTGCCAGCAGGGGTGGGCAGGGTAGCCCCTTAAGCAATCAGCCCCAGCATTTT
size: once; V: TRBV27; J: TRBJ2-5; D: TRBD2; CDR3: CASSFGLGQETQYF; DNA: TGTGCCAGCAGTTTCGGACTAGGCCAAGAGACCCAGTACTTC
size: -; V: TRBV6-2/TRBV6-3; J: TRBJ2-1; D: TRBD2; CDR3: CASSLAGAGNEQFF; DNA: TGTGCCAGCAGTTTAGCGGGGGCGGGGAATGAGCAGTTCTTC